The T cell receptor beta chain described here comes from a study of cytomegalovirus exposure and HLA in healthy donors. At the level of the study: Previous work identified roughly 120 million unique TCR beta sequences from about 179 million T cells.

Researchers ran the PCR with 60 Vbeta and 13 Jbeta primers. TCRdb's table, derived via immunoSEQ multiplex PCR, lists solely in-frame clones and lacks some. This table holds 150,000 to 200,000 clones, around four fifths found once. This CDR3 has 14 amino acids. CDR1 is MDHEN, CDR2 SYDVKM, per germline. Trimming at V came to 6 bases and at J to 6 bases, leaving 7 bases not matched to a gene. This chain uses TRBV28 with TRBJ1-5, with TRBD1 matching over 8 bases. The sample was PBMCs. The receptor was isolated from a man aged 18 to 35 in good health and CMV-seronegative. Here the CDR3 reads CASRPDREVQPQHF. The CDR3, as DNA: TGTGCCAGCAGACCGGACAGGGAAGTTCAGCCCCAGCATTTT.